Here is one T cell receptor (beta chain) with its context. TCRdb's copy holds only in-frame clones and misses some; the assay was immunoSEQ multiplex PCR. The sample carries about 140,000 clones, under 95% recorded once. The record originates from a study of control samples from healthy donors and cancer patients. The ends were cut back, 6 bases at V and 6 bases at J, with 17 bases in the middle. The CDR3 contains 15 residues. Germline values: CDR1 MNHEY, CDR2 SMNVEV (reference sequence). Sequenced material: blood. The rearrangement joins TRBV27 to TRBJ2-2; no definite D call. This clonotype was sampled from a man between 35 and 55 years old in good health. The CDR3 DNA reads as TGTGCCAGCAGCCCCACTGGGGTAATTTCCGGGGAGCTGTTTTTT. Protein product: CASSPTGVISGELFF.